This TCR beta chain was captured by sequencing in a study of OX40 agonist ivuxolimab in advanced cancers. Clones were read by immunoSEQ multiplex PCR, and TCRdb kept only the in-frame ones, dropping some. The sample has 25,000 or so clones; 75% to 90% are singletons. This sequence originates from an adult with an advanced solid tumor such as melanoma, head and neck, liver or kidney cancer. Sequencing was performed on CD4+ or CD8+ T cells sorted from blood, taken in a trial of the OX40 agonist ivuxolimab.

The CDR3 loop reads CASSEGGWETQYF. For the CDR3, the DNA is TGTGCCAGCAGCGAAGGGGGTTGGGAGACCCAGTACTTC. V gene TRBV11-3 combines with J gene TRBJ2-5; tentatively, D is TRBD1 (6 bases). Germline V lookup: CDR1 SGHNT, CDR2 YENEEA. With 5 bases removed from V and 5 bases from J, the gap between germline ends came to 12 bases. The CDR3 spans 13 residues.